The 8 T cell receptor beta chains below all came from one sample that was sequenced in a study of Graves' ophthalmopathy and Graves' hyperthyroidism. Amplification targeted the TCR beta CDR3 regions, with RNA transcripts as the source material. The first round was an RT-PCR with HTBI primers, and the second round was a multiplex PCR. TCRdb processed the multiplex PCR reads anew with MiXCR; each CDR3 protein has one entry. This sample has about 740,000 distinct CDR3 sequences, with 40% found just once. Sequenced: peripheral blood. Every receptor here comes from an adult man with Graves' ophthalmopathy.

V usage is TRBV19 and J usage is TRBJ2-6; possibly TRBD1 for D (5 bases). CDR3 length: 15 amino acids. Looked up from germline, CDR1 is LNHDA and CDR2 is SQIVND (reference sequence). Trimming removed 6 bases from V and 0 bases from J, with 9 bases in between. CDR3 residues: CASSRQSSGANVLTF. CDR3 sequence (DNA): TGTGCCAGTAGCCGACAGAGCTCTGGGGCCAACGTCCTGACTTTC.

This clonotype occurred a few times. The chain carries TRBV10-2 and TRBJ2-3, with D perhaps TRBD1 or TRBD2 (5 bases each). The CDR3 spans 12 residues. V lost 9 bases and J 6 bases, leaving 13 bases between the germline ends. Germline CDR1 is WSHSY and CDR2 is SAAADI. DNA for the CDR3: TGCGCCAGTGGGGACGTACCCGATACGCAGTATTTT. This translates into CASGDVPDTQYF.

Regarding this clonotype: Compared with germline, one end of the junction differs, possibly owing to a read error. V and J are TRBV9 and TRBJ2-2; unclear D gene. CDR1 SGDLS and CDR2 YYNGEE come from the germline V gene. There are 14 residues in the CDR3. Here the CDR3 reads CAGSVDRGPGELFF. CDR3 sequence (DNA): TGTGCCGGCAGCGTAGATCGAGGACCCGGGGAGCTGTTTTTT. The variable domain in full, with the rest retrieved from reference TRBV9 and TRBJ2-2, is DSGVTQTPKHLITATGQRVTLRCSPRSGDLSVYWYQQSLDQGLQFLIQYYNGEERAKGNILERFSAQQFPDLHSELNLSSLELGDSALYFCAGSVDRGPGELFFGEGSRLTVL.

This chain joins TRBV10-2 and TRBJ1-2; 7 bases fit TRBD1. Trimming at V came to 4 bases and at J to 6 bases, leaving 8 bases not matched to a gene. Per the germline V gene, CDR1 is WSHSY and CDR2 is SAAADI. This CDR3 comprises 14 residues. In nucleotides, the CDR3 is TGCGCCAGCAGTGCTAACAGACAGGGTGATGGCTACACCTTC. Translation: CASSANRQGDGYTF.

Details on this clonotype: One base away lies a much larger clone, so this may be a sequencing read error. This CDR3 is missing its conserved last phenylalanine or tryptophan, likely due to a read error. The chain uses TRBV7-2 and TRBJ1-1; D may be TRBD1 (6 bases). The germline V gene has CDR1 SGHTA and CDR2 FQGNSA. The CDR3 runs to 14 residues. V lost 6 bases and J 5 bases, leaving 16 bases between the germline ends. The CDR3 is CASSRTDLRTEAFL. The CDR3 DNA is TGTGCCAGCAGTCGGACAGACCTACGAACTGAAGCTTTCCTT.

This clonotype was counted ten times or more. The chain couples TRBV20-1 to TRBJ2-7; D is ambiguous. Germline assignment: CDR1 DFQATT and CDR2 SNEGSKA (reference sequence). Trimming cost V 2 bases and J 2 bases, with 10 bases left between them. The length of the CDR3 is 13 residues. The chain's CDR3 is CSARLGTTYEQYF. CDR3 sequence (DNA): TGCAGTGCTAGATTGGGAACGACCTACGAGCAGTACTTC.

The CDR3: CASSLLQGTHEQYF. The CDR3 DNA sequence: TGTGCCAGCAGTTTACTACAGGGTACCCACGAGCAGTACTTC. The chain carries TRBV2 and TRBJ2-7; a weak D match, TRBD1 (6 bases). Germline V gives CDR1 SNHLY, CDR2 FYNNEI. V was cut by 5 bases and J by 5 bases, with 16 bases left in between. The length of the CDR3 is 14 residues.

The chain joins TRBV7-9 to TRBJ2-7, with a possible D match to TRBD2 (5 bases). The CDR3 runs 15 residues. Trimming took off 4 bases at V and 3 bases at J, with 16 bases between the two ends. Per germline, CDR1 SEHNR and CDR2 FQNEAQ (reference sequence). CDR3 nucleotides: TGTGCCAGCAGCTCCCAGAAAAAGGGAGACTACGAGCAGTACTTC. Protein: CASSSQKKGDYEQYF.